These 10 T cell receptor beta chains originate from one sample sequenced in a study of cytomegalovirus exposure and HLA in healthy donors. The table came from immunoSEQ multiplex PCR; TCRdb's copy has only in-frame clones and leaves some out. Among 100,000 to 120,000 clones listed, approximately 85% were seen once. Sequenced material: PBMCs. These receptors came from a woman under 30 in good health and CMV-seronegative.

CDR3 in amino acids: CASSLPTSGGYSYEQYF. CDR3 in DNA: TGTGCCAGCAGTTTACCGACCTCAGGGGGCTACTCCTACGAGCAGTACTTC. J is TRBJ2-7 and V is TRBV28, with 8 bases matching TRBD1. CDR3 size: 17 residues. J was trimmed by 0 bases and V by 2 bases; bases with no gene match: 9. Germline lookup yields CDR1 MDHEN and CDR2 SYDVKM.

The chain combines TRBV6-5 with TRBJ2-7; TRBD2 matches 10 bases. Per the germline V gene, CDR1 is MNHEY and CDR2 is SVGAGI. The CDR3 extends over 14 amino acids. The junction had 7 bases not matched to a gene; V was cut back by 7 bases and J by 4 bases. The CDR3 reads CASTLAGGYYEQYF. CDR3 sequence (DNA): TGTGCCAGCACTTTAGCGGGGGGATATTACGAGCAGTACTTC.

The CDR3 loop is CASSYAGAGTEAFF. The CDR3 DNA sequence: TGTGCCAGCAGTTACGCGGGGGCGGGCACTGAAGCTTTCTTT. V gene TRBV6-5 combines with J gene TRBJ1-1; the D gene is possibly TRBD1 (6 bases). Between the trimmed V and J ends, which lost 2 bases and 4 bases, there was a span of 11 bases. CDR1 is MNHEY and CDR2 is SVGAGI in the germline V gene. The length of the CDR3 is 14 residues.

The chain carries TRBV19 and TRBJ2-7; perhaps TRBD2 as D (5 bases). The length of the CDR3 is 13 residues. Trimming removed 6 bases from V and 3 bases from J, with 12 bases in between. Germline loops: CDR1 LNHDA, CDR2 SQIVND (reference sequence). The CDR3 sequence: CASSPGLNYEQYF. For the CDR3, the DNA is TGTGCCAGTAGCCCAGGACTCAACTACGAGCAGTACTTC.

V gene TRBV5-1 combines with J gene TRBJ2-3; 7 bases agree with TRBD1. Germline V gene lookup returns CDR1 SGHRS and CDR2 YFSETQ. V shed 1 base and J 2 bases; nucleotides not matched to a gene: 4. The CDR3 is made up of 15 amino acids. CDR3 DNA sequence: TGCGCCAGCAGCTTGAGGGGACAGCACACAGATACGCAGTATTTT. Its protein product is CASSLRGQHTDTQYF.

The chain couples TRBV2 to TRBJ2-4; D remains unclear. The CDR3 length is 13 residues. Per the germline V gene, CDR1 is SNHLY and CDR2 is FYNNEI. V lost 7 bases and J 7 bases, leaving 14 bases between the germline ends. CDR3 loop: CASTPNSGNIQYF. For the CDR3, the DNA is TGTGCCAGCACCCCTAACAGTGGGAACATTCAGTACTTC.

This clone has just a few counts. The chain uses TRBV7-7 and TRBJ1-5; TRBD1 matches at 9 bases. V shed 4 bases, J shed 4 bases, and the junction held 8 bases outside the gene matches. CDR3 length: 16 residues. Germline V gives CDR1 SSHAT, CDR2 FNYEAQ (reference sequence). CDR3 region: CASSYRGQGANQPQHF. The CDR3 bases are TGTGCCAGCAGCTACAGGGGACAGGGAGCGAATCAGCCCCAGCATTTT.

This chain uses TRBV6-5 with TRBJ2-3; 9 bases map to TRBD1. V was clipped by 4 bases and J by 6 bases; unmatched bases: 8. This CDR3 comprises 15 residues. Germline CDR1 and CDR2: MNHEY and SVGAGI. The CDR3 spells CASSLDRGNGDTQYF. The CDR3, as DNA: TGTGCCAGCAGTTTGGACAGGGGTAATGGTGATACGCAGTATTTT.

This chain uses TRBV4-2 with TRBJ2-3; TRBD2 aligns across 8 bases. The junction had 7 bases not matched to a gene; V was cut back by 4 bases and J by 4 bases. The CDR3 consists of 15 residues. From germline, CDR1 is LGHNA and CDR2 YNFKEQ. CDR3 amino acids: CASSPRTGGADTQYF. The CDR3 DNA follows: TGTGCCAGCAGCCCCCGAACCGGGGGGGCAGATACGCAGTATTTT.

Details on this clone: A read error is possible here, since a much larger clone lies one base away. This specimen includes other DNA sequences encoding the same CDR3. This chain connects TRBV9 to TRBJ2-2, with D uncertain. V was shortened by 4 bases and J by 5 bases, with 9 bases between the two germline ends. Germline loops: CDR1 SGDLS, CDR2 YYNGEE. The CDR3 length is 13 residues. The DNA of the CDR3 is TGTGCCAGCAGCCCCAGCGTTACCGGGGAGCTGTTTTTT. Amino acids: CASSPSVTGELFF.